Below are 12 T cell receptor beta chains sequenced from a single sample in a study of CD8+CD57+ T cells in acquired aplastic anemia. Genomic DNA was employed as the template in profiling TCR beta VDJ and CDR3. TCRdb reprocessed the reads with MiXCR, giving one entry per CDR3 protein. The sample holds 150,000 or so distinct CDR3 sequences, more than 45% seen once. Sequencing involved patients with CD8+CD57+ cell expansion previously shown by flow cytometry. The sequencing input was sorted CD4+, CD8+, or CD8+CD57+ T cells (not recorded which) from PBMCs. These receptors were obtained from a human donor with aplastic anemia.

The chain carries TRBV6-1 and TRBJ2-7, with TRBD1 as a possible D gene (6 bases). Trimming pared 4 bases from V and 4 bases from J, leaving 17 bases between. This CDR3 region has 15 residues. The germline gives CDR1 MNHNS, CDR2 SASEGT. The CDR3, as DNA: TGTGCCAGCAGTGTACAGGGACGGGGACATTACGAGCAGTACTTC. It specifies CASSVQGRGHYEQYF.

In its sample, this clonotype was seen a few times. For the CDR3, the DNA is TGTGCCAGCAGCTTAGCCGGGGACTACAGCACAGATACGCAGTATTTT. It codes for CASSLAGDYSTDTQYF. This chain links TRBV13 with TRBJ2-3, with TRBD2 identical over 7 bases. J lost 0 bases, V lost 1 base, and 4 bases had no gene match. Germline V gene data show CDR1 as PRHDT and CDR2 as FYEKMQ (reference sequence). The CDR3 runs to 16 residues.

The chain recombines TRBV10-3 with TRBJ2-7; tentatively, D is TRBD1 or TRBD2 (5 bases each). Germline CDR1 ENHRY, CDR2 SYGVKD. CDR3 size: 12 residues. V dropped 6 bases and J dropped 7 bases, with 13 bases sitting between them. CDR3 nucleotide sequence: TGTGCCATCAGGGAGGAAGGGGAAGAGCAGTACTTC. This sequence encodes CAIREEGEEQYF.

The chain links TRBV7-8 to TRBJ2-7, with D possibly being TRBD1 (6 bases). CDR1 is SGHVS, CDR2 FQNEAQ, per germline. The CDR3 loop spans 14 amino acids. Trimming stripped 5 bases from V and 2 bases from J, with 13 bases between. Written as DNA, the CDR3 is TGTGCCAGCAGCCTCCTGGGGGCCCCCTACGAGCAGTACTTC. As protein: CASSLLGAPYEQYF.

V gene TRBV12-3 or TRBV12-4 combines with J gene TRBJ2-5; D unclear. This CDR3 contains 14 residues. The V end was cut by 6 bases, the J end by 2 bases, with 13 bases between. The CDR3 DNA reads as TGTGCCAGCAGCTCTGGTTTAGGGCAAGAGACCCAGTACTTC. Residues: CASSSGLGQETQYF.

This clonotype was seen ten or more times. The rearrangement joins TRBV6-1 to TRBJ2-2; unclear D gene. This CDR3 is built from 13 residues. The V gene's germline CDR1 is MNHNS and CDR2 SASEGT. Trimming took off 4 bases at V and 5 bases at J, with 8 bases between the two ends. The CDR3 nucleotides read TGTGCCAGCAGTGTCCTCAGAACCGGGGAGCTGTTTTTT. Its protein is CASSVLRTGELFF.

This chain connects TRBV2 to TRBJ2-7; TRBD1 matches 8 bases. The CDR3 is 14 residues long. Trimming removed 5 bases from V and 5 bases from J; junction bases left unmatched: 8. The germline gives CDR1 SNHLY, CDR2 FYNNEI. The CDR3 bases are TGTGCCAGCAGTTTCACCGGACAGGGCCACGAGCAGTACTTC. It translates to CASSFTGQGHEQYF.

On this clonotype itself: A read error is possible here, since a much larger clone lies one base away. CDR3 in DNA: TGCGCCAGCAGCCCAGGCAGGGGCGTATCTGGAAACACCATATATTTT. Its protein is CASSPGRGVSGNTIYF. V usage is TRBV4-3 and J usage is TRBJ1-3; D is possibly TRBD1 (6 bases). This CDR3 has 16 residues. Germline V CDR1 and CDR2: LGHNA, YSLEER. The germline V and J ends were trimmed by 4 bases and 1 base, with 14 bases remaining between them.

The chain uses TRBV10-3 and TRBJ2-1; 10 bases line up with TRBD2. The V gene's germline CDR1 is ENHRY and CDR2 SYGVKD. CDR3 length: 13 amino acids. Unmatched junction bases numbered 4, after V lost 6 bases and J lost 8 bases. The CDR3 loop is CAIRGLAEDEQFF. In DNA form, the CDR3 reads TGTGCCATCAGAGGACTAGCGGAGGATGAGCAGTTCTTC.

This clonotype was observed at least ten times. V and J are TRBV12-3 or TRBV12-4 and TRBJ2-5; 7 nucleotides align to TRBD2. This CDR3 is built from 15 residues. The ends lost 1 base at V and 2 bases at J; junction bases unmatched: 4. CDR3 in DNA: TGTGCCAGCAGTTTAGATGTGGGAGGGCAAGAGACCCAGTACTTC. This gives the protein CASSLDVGGQETQYF.

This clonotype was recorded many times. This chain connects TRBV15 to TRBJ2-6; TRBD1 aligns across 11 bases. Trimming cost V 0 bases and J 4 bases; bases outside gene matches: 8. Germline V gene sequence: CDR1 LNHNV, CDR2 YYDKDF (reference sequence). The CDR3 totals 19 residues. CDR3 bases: TGTGCCACCAGCAGAGATCAAGGACAGGGGGCAGCCGGGGCCAACGTCCTGACTTTC. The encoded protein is CATSRDQGQGAAGANVLTF. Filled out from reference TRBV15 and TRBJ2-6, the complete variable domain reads DAMVIQNPRYQVTQFGKPVTLSCSQTLNHNVMYWYQQKSSQAPKLLFHYYDKDFNNEADTPDNFQSRRPNTSFCFLDIRSPGLGDTAMYLCATSRDQGQGAAGANVLTFGAGSRLTVL.

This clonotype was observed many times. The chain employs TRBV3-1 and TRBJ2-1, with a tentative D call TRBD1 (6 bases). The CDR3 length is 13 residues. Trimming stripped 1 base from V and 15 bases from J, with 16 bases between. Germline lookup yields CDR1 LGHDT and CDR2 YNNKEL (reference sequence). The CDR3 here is CASSQGQARTSFF. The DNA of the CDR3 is TGTGCCAGCAGCCAAGGACAGGCCCGGACTTCGTTCTTC.